The 11 T cell receptor beta chains below all came from one sample that was sequenced in a study of T cells after yellow fever vaccination. One entry per CDR3 protein, called by TCRdb with MiXCR from the 5' RACE reads. The table lists around 610,000 distinct CDR3 sequences, less than 15% of them singletons, with more than 13% in the top ten. Sequencing was performed on PBMCs, taken on the day of the yellow fever booster vaccination. The receptors were gathered from a man younger than 45 who received the YFV17D yellow fever vaccine.

V usage is TRBV14 and J usage is TRBJ1-2; 9 positions match TRBD1. The V and J ends lost 6 bases and 4 bases, in that order; junction bases with no gene match: 3. This CDR3 comprises 13 residues. Germline V gene data show CDR1 as SGHDN and CDR2 as FVKESK. The CDR3 nucleotides are TGTGCCAGCAGACAGGGGGCTAGCTATGGCTACACCTTC. This translates into CASRQGASYGYTF.

Only one count was recorded for this clonotype. The chain joins TRBV25-1 to TRBJ2-1; D is perhaps TRBD2 (5 bases). Germline V gene sequence: CDR1 MGHDK, CDR2 SYGVNS. Trimming took off 0 bases at V and 9 bases at J, with 6 bases between the two ends. This CDR3 is 12 amino acids long. The CDR3: CASSEYEGEQFF. Here the CDR3 DNA reads TGTGCCAGCAGTGAATATGAGGGTGAGCAGTTCTTC.

The rearrangement links TRBV20-1 to TRBJ2-1; D may be TRBD2 (5 bases). CDR3 size: 15 residues. The germline V and J ends were trimmed by 2 bases and 2 bases, with 13 bases remaining between them. CDR1 and CDR2 (germline): DFQATT, SNEGSKA (reference sequence). The CDR3, as DNA: TGCAGTGCTAGAAAGTTGGGAGTACCCTACAATGAGCAGTTCTTC. As protein: CSARKLGVPYNEQFF.

Of note for this clonotype: The conserved phenylalanine or tryptophan normally closing the CDR3 is absent here, so this likely arose from a read error. The limits of the CDR3 on the DNA are not certain, so only TCRdb's listed CDR3 is given. This rearrangement joins TRBV5-7 to TRBJ2-1. TRBV5-7 is sorted into the ORF group, with uncertain function. The CDR3 length is 11 residues, termini included. This chain's CDR3 is CASSSRLHECT.

Turning to this clonotype: At one of its ends the junction is not consistent with the germline gene, which may arise from a read error. The chain has TRBV7-2 and TRBJ2-7; possibly TRBD2 for D (5 bases). This CDR3 region has 15 residues. CDR1 is SGHTA and CDR2 is FQGNSA in the germline V gene. In nucleotides, the CDR3 is TGTGCCAGCAGCTTAGGCCCGGGGTCCTCCCACGAGCAGTACTTC. Protein sequence: CASSLGPGSSHEQYF.

The chain is built from TRBV7-2 and TRBJ2-3; TRBD1 or TRBD2 may be the D gene (8 bases each). The CDR3 covers 17 residues. Trimming left V 4 bases short and J 1 base short, with 18 bases between. Germline values: CDR1 SGHTA, CDR2 FQGNSA. The CDR3: CASSSQGAGGGTDTQYF. The CDR3 DNA reads TGTGCCAGCAGCTCCCAGGGGGCGGGAGGTGGCACAGATACGCAGTATTTT.

This clonotype showed up just a few times. J is TRBJ2-7 and V is TRBV5-1; 7 nucleotides line up with TRBD2. The CDR3 extends over 17 amino acids. J gave up 2 bases and V 3 bases, and 14 bases lay outside the gene matches. Germline CDR1 is SGHRS and CDR2 is YFSETQ. The CDR3 loop reads CASSSPFGGGRTYEQYF. CDR3 DNA: TGCGCCAGCAGCTCCCCCTTTGGGGGAGGGAGGACCTACGAGCAGTACTTC.

In this sample, this clonotype turned up a few times. This may be a read error: a much more frequent sequence differs by one nucleotide. V usage is TRBV7-2 and J usage is TRBJ2-5; 10 bases are shared with TRBD2. CDR1 and CDR2 from the germline V gene are SGHTA and FQGNSA. The CDR3 spans 14 residues. The V segment lost 6 bases and the J segment 2 bases; nucleotides outside the gene matches: 3. The CDR3 nucleotides are TGTGCCAGCAGGTTGACTAGCGGGCAAGAGACCCAGTACTTC. It is translated as CASRLTSGQETQYF.

This clonotype was detected many times. This sequence joins TRBV7-9 and TRBJ2-5; the D is unclear. Germline V lookup: CDR1 SEHNR, CDR2 FQNEAQ (reference sequence). The CDR3 spans 11 residues. Trimming took 6 bases from V and 5 from J, leaving 7 bases between them. Written as DNA, the CDR3 is TGTGCCAGCAGTGTTTCGGAGACCCAGTACTTC. Translation: CASSVSETQYF.

The chain is built from TRBV20-1 and TRBJ2-2; possibly TRBD2 for D (5 bases). This CDR3 spans 14 amino acids. In germline, CDR1 is DFQATT, CDR2 SNEGSKA (reference sequence). V gave up 6 bases and J gave up 8 bases, with 19 bases separating them. The CDR3 DNA is TGCAGTGCCCAGAAGCCAGGAGGAGGTGGGGAGCTGTTTTTT. Amino acid sequence: CSAQKPGGGGELFF.

V usage is TRBV7-9 and J usage is TRBJ2-5; a possible D gene is TRBD1 (6 bases). V was trimmed by 5 bases and J by 5 bases, leaving 15 bases between them. The CDR3 extends over 14 amino acids. CDR1 and CDR2 from the germline V gene are SEHNR and FQNEAQ (reference sequence). The CDR3 region has the DNA TGTGCCAGCAGCCCGGAAGGGGGATGGGAGACCCAGTACTTC. Translation: CASSPEGGWETQYF.